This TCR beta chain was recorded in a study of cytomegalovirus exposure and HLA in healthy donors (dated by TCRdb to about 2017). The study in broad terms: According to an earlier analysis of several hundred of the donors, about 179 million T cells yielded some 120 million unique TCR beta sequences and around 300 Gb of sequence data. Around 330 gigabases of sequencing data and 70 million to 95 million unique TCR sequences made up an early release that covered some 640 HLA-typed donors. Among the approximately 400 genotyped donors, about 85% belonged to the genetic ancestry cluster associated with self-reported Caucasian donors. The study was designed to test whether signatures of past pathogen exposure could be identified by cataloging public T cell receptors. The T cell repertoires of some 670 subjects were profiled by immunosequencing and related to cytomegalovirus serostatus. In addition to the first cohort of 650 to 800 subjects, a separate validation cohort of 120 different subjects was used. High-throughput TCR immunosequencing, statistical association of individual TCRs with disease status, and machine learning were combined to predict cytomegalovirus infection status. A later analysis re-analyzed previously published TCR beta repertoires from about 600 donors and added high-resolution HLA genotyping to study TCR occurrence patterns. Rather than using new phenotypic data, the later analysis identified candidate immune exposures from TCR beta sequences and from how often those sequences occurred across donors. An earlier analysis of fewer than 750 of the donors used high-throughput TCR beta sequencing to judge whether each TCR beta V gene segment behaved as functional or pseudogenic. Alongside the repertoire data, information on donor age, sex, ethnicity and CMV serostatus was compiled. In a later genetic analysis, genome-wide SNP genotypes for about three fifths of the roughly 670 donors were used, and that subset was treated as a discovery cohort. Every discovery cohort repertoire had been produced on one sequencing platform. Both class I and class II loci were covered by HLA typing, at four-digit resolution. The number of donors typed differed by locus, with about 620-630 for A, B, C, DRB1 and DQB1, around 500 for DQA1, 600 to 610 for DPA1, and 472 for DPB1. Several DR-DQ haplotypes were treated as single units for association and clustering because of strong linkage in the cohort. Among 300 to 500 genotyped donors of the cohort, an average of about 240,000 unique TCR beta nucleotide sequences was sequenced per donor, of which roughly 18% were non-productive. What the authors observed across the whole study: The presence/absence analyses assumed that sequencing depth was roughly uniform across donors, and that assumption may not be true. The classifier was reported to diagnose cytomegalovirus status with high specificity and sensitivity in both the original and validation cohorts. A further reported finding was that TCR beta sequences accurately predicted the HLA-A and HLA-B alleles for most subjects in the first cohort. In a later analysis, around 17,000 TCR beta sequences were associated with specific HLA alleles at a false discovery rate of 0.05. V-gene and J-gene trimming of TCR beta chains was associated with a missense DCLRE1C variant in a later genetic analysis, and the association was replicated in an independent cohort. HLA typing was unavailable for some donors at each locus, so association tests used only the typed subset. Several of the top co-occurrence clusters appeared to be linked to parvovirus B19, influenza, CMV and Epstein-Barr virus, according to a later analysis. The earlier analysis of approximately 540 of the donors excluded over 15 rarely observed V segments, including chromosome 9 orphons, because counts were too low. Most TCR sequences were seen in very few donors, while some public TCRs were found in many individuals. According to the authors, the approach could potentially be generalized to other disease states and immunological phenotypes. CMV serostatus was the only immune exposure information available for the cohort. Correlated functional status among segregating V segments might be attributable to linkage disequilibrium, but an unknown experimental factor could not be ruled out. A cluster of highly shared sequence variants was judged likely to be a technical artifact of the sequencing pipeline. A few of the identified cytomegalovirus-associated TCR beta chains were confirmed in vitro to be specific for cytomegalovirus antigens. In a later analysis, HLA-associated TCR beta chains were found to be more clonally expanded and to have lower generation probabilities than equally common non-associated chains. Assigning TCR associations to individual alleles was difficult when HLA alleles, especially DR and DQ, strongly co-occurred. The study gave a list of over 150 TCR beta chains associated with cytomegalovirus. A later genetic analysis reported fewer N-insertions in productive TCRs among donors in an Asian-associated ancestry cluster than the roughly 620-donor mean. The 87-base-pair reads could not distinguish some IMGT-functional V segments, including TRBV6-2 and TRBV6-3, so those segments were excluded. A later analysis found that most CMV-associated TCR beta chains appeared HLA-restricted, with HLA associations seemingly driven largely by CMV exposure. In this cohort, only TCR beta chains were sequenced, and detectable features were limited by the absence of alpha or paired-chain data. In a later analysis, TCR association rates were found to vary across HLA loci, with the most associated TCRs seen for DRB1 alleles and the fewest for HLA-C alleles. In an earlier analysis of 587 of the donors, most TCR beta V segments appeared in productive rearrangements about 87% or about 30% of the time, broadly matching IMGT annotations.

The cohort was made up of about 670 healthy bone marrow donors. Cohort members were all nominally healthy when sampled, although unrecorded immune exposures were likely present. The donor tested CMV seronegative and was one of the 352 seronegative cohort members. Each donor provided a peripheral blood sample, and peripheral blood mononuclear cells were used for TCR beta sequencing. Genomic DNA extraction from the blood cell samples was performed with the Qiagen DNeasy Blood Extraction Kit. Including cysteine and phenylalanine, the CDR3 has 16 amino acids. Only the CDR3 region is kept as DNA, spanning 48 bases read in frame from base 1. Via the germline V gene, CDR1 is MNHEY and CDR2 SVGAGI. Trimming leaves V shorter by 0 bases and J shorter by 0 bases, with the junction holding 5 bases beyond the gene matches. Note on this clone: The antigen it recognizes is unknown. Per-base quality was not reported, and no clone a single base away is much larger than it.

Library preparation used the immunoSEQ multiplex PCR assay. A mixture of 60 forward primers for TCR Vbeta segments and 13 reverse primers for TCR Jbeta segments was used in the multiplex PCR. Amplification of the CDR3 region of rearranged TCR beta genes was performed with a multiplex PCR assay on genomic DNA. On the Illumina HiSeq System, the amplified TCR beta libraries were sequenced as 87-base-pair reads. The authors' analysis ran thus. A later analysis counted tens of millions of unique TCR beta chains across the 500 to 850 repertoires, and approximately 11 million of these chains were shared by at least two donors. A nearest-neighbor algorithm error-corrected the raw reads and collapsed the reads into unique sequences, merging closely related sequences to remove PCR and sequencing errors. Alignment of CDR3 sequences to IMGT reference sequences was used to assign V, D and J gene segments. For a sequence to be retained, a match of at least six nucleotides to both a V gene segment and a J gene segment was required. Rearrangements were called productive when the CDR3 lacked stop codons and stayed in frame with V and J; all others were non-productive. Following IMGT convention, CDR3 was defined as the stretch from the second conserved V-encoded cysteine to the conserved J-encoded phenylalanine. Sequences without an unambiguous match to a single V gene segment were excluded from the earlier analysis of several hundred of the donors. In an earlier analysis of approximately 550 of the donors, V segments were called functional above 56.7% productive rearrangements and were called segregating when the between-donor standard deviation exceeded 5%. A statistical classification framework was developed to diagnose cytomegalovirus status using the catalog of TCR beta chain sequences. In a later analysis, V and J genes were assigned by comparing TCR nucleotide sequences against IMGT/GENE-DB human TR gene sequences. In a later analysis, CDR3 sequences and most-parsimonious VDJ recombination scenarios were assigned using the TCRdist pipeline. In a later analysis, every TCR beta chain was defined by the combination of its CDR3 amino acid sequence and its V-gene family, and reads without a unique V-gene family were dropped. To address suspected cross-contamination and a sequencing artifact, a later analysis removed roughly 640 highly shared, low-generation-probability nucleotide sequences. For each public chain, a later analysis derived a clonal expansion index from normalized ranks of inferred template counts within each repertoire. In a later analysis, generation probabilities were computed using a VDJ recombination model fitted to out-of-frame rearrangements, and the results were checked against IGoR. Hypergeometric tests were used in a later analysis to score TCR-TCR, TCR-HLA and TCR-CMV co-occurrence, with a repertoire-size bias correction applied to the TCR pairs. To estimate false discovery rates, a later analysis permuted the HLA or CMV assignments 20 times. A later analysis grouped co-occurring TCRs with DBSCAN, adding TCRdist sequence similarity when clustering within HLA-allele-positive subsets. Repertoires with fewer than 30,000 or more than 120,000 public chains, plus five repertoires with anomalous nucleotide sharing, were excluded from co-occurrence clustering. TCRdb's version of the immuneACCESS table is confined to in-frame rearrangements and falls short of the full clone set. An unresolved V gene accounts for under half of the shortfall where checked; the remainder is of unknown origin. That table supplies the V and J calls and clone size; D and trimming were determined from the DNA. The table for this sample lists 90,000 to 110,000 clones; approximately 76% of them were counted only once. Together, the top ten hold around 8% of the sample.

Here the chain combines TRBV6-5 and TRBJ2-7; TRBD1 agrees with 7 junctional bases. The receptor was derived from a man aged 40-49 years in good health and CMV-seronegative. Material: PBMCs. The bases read TGTGCCAGCAGTTACTCGACAGGGCACATCTCCTACGAGCAGTACTTC. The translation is CASSYSTGHISYEQYF.